This T cell receptor beta chain was sequenced during a study of T cell responses to AZD1222 COVID-19 vaccine. Whole-study context: Investigators merged groups given second doses at roughly 4 or roughly 12 weeks. Study conclusions and caveats: Close to half of spike-specific TCRs reportedly recognize unmutated variant regions. Clonal diversity was possibly underestimated; the donors were predominantly white British and more often female.

With regard to this clone: The antigen is undetermined.

Data came from immunoSEQ multiplex PCR; TCRdb stores just in-frame clones and leaves some out. The sample lists about 90,000 clones; 88% were seen once. Looked up from germline, CDR1 is MNHEY and CDR2 is SVGEGT. CDR3 length: 12 amino acids. V shed 6 bases and J shed 7 bases, with 10 bases lying between them. This receptor was taken from an adult in good health. Sequenced here: peripheral blood, sampled on day 0 of AZD1222 vaccination. The V and J genes are TRBV6-2 or TRBV6-3 and TRBJ2-1; D possibly corresponds to TRBD1 (6 bases). CDR3 in DNA: TGTGCCAGCAGCTGGGGGCCAAATGAGCAGTTCTTC. It codes for CASSWGPNEQFF.